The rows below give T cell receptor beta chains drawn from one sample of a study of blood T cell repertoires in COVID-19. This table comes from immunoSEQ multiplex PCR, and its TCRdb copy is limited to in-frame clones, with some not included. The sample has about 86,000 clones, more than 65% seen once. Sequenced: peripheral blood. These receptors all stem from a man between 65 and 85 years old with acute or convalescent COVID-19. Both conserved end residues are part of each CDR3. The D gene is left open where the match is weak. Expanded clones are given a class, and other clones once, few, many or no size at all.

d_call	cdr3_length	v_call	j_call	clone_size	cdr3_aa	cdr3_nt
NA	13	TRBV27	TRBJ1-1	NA	CASSLLANTEAFF	TGTGCCAGCAGTTTATTAGCGAACACTGAAGCTTTCTTT
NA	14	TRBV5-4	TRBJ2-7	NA	CASSLGSVPYEQYF	TGTGCCAGCAGCTTGGGGTCGGTTCCCTACGAGCAGTACTTC
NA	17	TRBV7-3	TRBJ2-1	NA	CASSLKWARSSYNEQFF	TGTGCCAGCAGCTTGAAGTGGGCACGTTCGTCCTACAATGAGCAGTTCTTC
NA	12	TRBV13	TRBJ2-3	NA	CASSFLRDTQYF	TGTGCCAGCAGCTTCCTCCGGGATACGCAGTATTTT
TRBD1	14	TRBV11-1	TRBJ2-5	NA	CASSRQGAMETQYF	TGTGCCAGCAGCCGACAGGGGGCGATGGAGACCCAGTACTTC
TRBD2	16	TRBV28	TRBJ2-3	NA	CASSPSRGLASDTQYF	TGTGCCAGCAGTCCAAGCCGGGGACTAGCATCCGATACGCAGTATTTT
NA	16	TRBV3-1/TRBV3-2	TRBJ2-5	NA	CASSPHLGRGQETQYF	TGTGCCAGCAGCCCGCACCTAGGCAGGGGACAAGAGACCCAGTACTTC
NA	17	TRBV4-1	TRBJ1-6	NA	CASSPGGGSSYNSPLHF	TGCGCCAGCAGCCCGGGGGGCGGGAGCTCCTATAATTCACCCCTCCACTTT
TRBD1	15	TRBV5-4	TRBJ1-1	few	CASSFPTGGVTEAFF	TGTGCCAGCAGCTTCCCCACAGGGGGCGTCACTGAAGCTTTCTTT
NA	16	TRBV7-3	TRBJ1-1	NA	CASTMSLASGNTEAFF	TGTGCCAGCACTATGAGCCTGGCCTCAGGGAACACTGAAGCTTTCTTT
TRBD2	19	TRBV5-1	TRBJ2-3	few	CASSLGQIATSLSTDTQYF	TGCGCCAGCAGCTTGGGACAGATCGCGACTAGCCTTTCCACAGATACGCAGTATTTT
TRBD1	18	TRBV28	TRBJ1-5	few	CASSLLFRQGHSNQPQHF	TGTGCCAGCAGTTTACTGTTTCGACAGGGTCATAGCAATCAGCCCCAGCATTTT
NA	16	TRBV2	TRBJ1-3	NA	CASSETPGMLRNTIYF	TGTGCCAGCAGTGAAACCCCGGGGATGTTAAGAAACACCATATATTTT
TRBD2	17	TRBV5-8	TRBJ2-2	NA	CASSFPRLAGNTGELFF	TGTGCCAGCAGCTTCCCCCGACTAGCGGGTAACACCGGGGAGCTGTTTTTT
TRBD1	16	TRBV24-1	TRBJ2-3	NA	CATQGYRGSSTDTQYF	TGTGCCACCCAGGGGTACAGGGGAAGCTCCACAGATACGCAGTATTTT
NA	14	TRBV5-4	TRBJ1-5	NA	CASSPDSGGQPQHF	TGTGCCAGCAGCCCGGACAGCGGGGGACAGCCCCAGCATTTT
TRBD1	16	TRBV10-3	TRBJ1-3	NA	CAISPRTGGSGNTIYF	TGTGCCATCAGCCCTCGGACAGGGGGCTCTGGAAACACCATATATTTT
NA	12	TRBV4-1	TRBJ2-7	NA	CASSQGAGTQYF	TGCGCCAGCAGCCAAGGGGCGGGAACTCAGTACTTC
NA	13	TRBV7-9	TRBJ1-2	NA	CASSPTERYGYTF	TGTGCCAGCAGCCCTACGGAGCGGTATGGCTACACCTTC
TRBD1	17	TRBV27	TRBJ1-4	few	CASSPRTGPKTNEKLFF	TGTGCCAGCTCACCTCGGACAGGGCCAAAGACTAATGAAAAACTGTTTTTT
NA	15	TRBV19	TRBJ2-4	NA	CASRSGSSGKNIQYF	TGTGCCAGTAGATCAGGGTCAAGTGGCAAAAACATTCAGTACTTC
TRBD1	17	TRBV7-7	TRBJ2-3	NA	CASSLGATTGGTDTQYF	TGTGCCAGCAGCTTAGGTGCGACGACAGGGGGCACAGATACGCAGTATTTT
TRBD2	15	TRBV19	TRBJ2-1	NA	CASNRLAGPLNEQFF	TGTGCCAGTAACCGGCTAGCGGGGCCCCTCAATGAGCAGTTCTTC
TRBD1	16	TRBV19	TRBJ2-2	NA	CASQTGGLIQTGELFF	TGTGCCAGTCAGACAGGGGGCTTGATTCAGACCGGGGAGCTGTTTTTT
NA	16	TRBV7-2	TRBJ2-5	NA	CASSSERGPGGETQYF	TGTGCCAGCAGCTCCGAACGGGGGCCCGGGGGGGAGACCCAGTACTTC
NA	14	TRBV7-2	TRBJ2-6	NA	CASSLDTGANVLTF	TGTGCCAGCAGCTTAGACACTGGGGCCAACGTCCTGACTTTC
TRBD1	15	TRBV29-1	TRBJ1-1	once	CSVTPGQHTFTEAFF	TGCAGCGTCACCCCGGGACAGCATACATTCACTGAAGCTTTCTTT
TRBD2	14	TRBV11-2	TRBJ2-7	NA	CASSLDLGSGGLYF	TGTGCCAGCAGCTTAGATCTCGGTAGCGGGGGATTATACTTC